Each of the 11 T cell receptor beta chains below was sequenced from the same sample in a study of cytomegalovirus exposure and HLA in healthy donors. The PCR employed 60 Vbeta primers together with 13 Jbeta primers. Clones were read by immunoSEQ multiplex PCR, and TCRdb kept only the in-frame ones, dropping some. The table has tens of thousands of clones, 70% to 90% seen once. Sequencing used PBMCs. These receptors came from a male donor in good health and CMV-seronegative.

A note on this clone: Mismatch with germline at one junction end may stem from a read error. The CDR3 nucleotides are TGTGCCAGCAGCACGACAGGGCTGAAGACTGAAGCTTTCTTT. This translates into CASSTTGLKTEAFF. The V gene is TRBV5-4, the J gene TRBJ1-1; 7 positions agree with TRBD1. The germline V gene has CDR1 SGHNT and CDR2 YYREEE (reference sequence). This CDR3 contains 14 residues.

This chain joins TRBV7-9 and TRBJ2-7; 9 bases map to TRBD1. The length of the CDR3 is 15 residues. Germline V gene lookup returns CDR1 SEHNR and CDR2 FQNEAQ (reference sequence). V shed 5 bases and J 0 bases; nucleotides not matched to a gene: 5. The CDR3 spells CASSPQDRGSYEQYF. As DNA, the CDR3 is TGTGCCAGCAGCCCGCAGGACAGGGGCTCCTACGAGCAGTACTTC.

The DNA for the CDR3 is TGTGCCAGCAGCCGGAGGCTAGCGGGGGTGGAGACCCAGTACTTC. It codes for CASSRRLAGVETQYF. The rearrangement uses TRBV28 and TRBJ2-5; 10 bases match TRBD2. Germline CDR1 and CDR2: MDHEN and SYDVKM. V shed 6 bases, J shed 5 bases, and the junction held 9 bases outside the gene matches. There are 15 residues in the CDR3.

V and J are TRBV7-9 and TRBJ1-5; 9 bases line up with TRBD1. CDR1 is SEHNR, CDR2 FQNEAQ, per germline (reference sequence). This CDR3 spans 15 amino acids. V gave up 1 base and J gave up 6 bases; unmatched junction bases: 4. The CDR3 here is CASSLGGTGIQPQHF. The CDR3 DNA sequence: TGTGCCAGCAGCTTAGGCGGGACAGGGATTCAGCCCCAGCATTTT.

In its sample, this clone was seen once. The rearrangement uses TRBV19 and TRBJ2-1; 10 bases map to TRBD1. V dropped 3 bases and J dropped 3; count of bases not matched to a gene: 5. Per the germline V gene, CDR1 is LNHDA and CDR2 is SQIVND (reference sequence). This CDR3 has 16 amino acids. This chain's CDR3 is CASSINDRGLYNEQFF. For the CDR3, the DNA is TGTGCCAGTAGTATCAATGACAGGGGGCTCTACAATGAGCAGTTCTTC. Full variable domain (missing parts from reference TRBV19 and TRBJ2-1): DGGITQSPKYLFRKEGQNVTLSCEQNLNHDAMYWYRQDPGQGLRLIYYSQIVNDFQKGDIAEGYSVSREKKESFPLTVTSAQKNPTAFYLCASSINDRGLYNEQFFGPGTRLTVL.

V usage is TRBV10-3 and J usage is TRBJ2-7; TRBD1 aligns across 9 bases. Germline lookup yields CDR1 ENHRY and CDR2 SYGVKD. The CDR3 sequence is 15 residues long. Trimming at V came to 4 bases and at J to 1 base, leaving 5 bases not matched to a gene. The CDR3 sequence is CAISGRQGGSYEQYF. DNA for the CDR3: TGTGCCATCAGTGGTCGACAGGGGGGTTCCTACGAGCAGTACTTC.

The chain links TRBV7-8 to TRBJ1-5; 7 bases map to TRBD1. The CDR3 extends over 16 amino acids. Per germline, CDR1 SGHVS and CDR2 FQNEAQ. Losses at the gene ends were 5 bases for V and 4 bases for J; bases not matched to a gene: 11. The CDR3 DNA reads as TGTGCCAGCAGCCCCCGACAGGGCCTAGGAAATCAGCCCCAGCATTTT. It yields the protein CASSPRQGLGNQPQHF.

The J gene is TRBJ2-1, the V gene TRBV7-8; 8 nucleotides agree with TRBD2. CDR1 SGHVS and CDR2 FQNEAQ come from the germline V gene. V lost 5 bases and J lost 4; bases outside the gene matches: 7. This CDR3 has 15 residues. This CDR3 is CASSPREGDYNEQFF. The CDR3 DNA reads as TGTGCCAGCAGCCCCCGGGAGGGGGATTACAATGAGCAGTTCTTC.

This chain connects TRBV2 to TRBJ1-5; 9 bases match TRBD1. CDR3 length: 17 residues. Germline CDR1 is SNHLY and CDR2 is FYNNEI. V lost 8 bases and J lost 6; bases outside the gene matches: 17. In DNA, the CDR3 is TGTGCCAGCCTTTTGGACAGGGGTCGAAGGTTCGGTCAGCCCCAGCATTTT. It specifies CASLLDRGRRFGQPQHF. The complete variable domain, with remaining parts taken from reference TRBV2 and TRBJ1-5, reads EPEVTQTPSHQVTQMGQEVILRCVPISNHLYFYWYRQILGQKVEFLVSFYNNEISEKSEIFDDQFSVERPDGSNFTLKIRSTKLEDSAMYFCASLLDRGRRFGQPQHFGDGTRLSIL.

This clone was seen more than once but under ten times. CDR3 DNA sequence: TGTGCCAGCAGCTTTAAAGGGGATGAAAAACTGTTTTTT. Encoded protein: CASSFKGDEKLFF. The V and J genes are TRBV7-2 and TRBJ1-4; D might be TRBD1 (5 bases). Trimming pared 3 bases from V and 6 bases from J, leaving 8 bases between. This CDR3 has 13 amino acids. The V gene's germline CDR1 is SGHTA and CDR2 FQGNSA.

This clone is a singleton in its sample. This chain links TRBV2 with TRBJ1-2; no reliable D call. With 3 bases removed from V and 3 bases from J, the gap between germline ends came to 8 bases. Germline V gene data show CDR1 as SNHLY and CDR2 as FYNNEI. The CDR3 consists of 13 residues. The CDR3 protein is CASSDSSYYGYTF. CDR3 DNA sequence: TGTGCCAGCAGTGATTCCTCCTACTATGGCTACACCTTC.